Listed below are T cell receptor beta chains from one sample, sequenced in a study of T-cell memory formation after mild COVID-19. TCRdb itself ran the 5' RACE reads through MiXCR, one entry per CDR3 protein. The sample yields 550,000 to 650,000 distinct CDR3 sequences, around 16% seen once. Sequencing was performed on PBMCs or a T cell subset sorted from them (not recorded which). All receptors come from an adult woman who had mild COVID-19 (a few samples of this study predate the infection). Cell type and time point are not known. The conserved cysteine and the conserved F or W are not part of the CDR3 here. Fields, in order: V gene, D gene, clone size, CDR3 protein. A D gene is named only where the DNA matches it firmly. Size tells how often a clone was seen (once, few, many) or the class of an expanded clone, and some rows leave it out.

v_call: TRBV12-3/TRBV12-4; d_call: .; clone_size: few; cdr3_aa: ASSTTGPVVQY
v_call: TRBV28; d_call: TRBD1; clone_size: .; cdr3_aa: ASSLRDRVYEQY
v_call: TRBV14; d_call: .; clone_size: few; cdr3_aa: ASSLRTITEQF
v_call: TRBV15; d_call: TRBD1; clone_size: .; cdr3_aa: ATSRGEGASNQPQH
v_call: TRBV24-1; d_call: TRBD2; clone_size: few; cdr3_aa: ATSDLAGDTGELF
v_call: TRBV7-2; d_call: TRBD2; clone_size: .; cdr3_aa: ASSSQAGVSYNEQF
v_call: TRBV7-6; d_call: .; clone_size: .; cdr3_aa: ASSRPGTTHTGELF
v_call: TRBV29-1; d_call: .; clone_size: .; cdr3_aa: SVRLRTARNNEQF
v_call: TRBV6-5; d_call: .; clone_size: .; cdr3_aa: ASSYSTQVETQY
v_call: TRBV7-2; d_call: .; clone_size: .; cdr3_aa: ASSLAHLGRETQY
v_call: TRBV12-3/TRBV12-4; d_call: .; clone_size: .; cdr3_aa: ASSLVRVDGYT
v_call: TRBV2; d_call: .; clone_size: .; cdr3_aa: ASTVLRNQPQH
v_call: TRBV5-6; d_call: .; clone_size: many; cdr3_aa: ASSLAPDTQY